This T cell receptor (beta chain) was recorded in a study of blood T cell repertoires in COVID-19. In the original analysis: Amplification of reference gene primers was used by the study to estimate nucleated cell counts. TCRdb's copy holds only in-frame clones and misses some; the assay was immunoSEQ multiplex PCR. Clone size and the V and J calls come from that table; the DNA yielded D and trimming. The sample includes 130,000 or so clones, roughly 80% of them seen just once. Trimming took 5 bases from V and 4 from J; bases not matched to a gene: 6. In germline, CDR1 is SGHTA, CDR2 FQGTGA. The CDR3 contains 16 residues.

The chain couples TRBV7-3 to TRBJ2-3, with 13 bases aligning to TRBD2. The sequence came from a woman at least 80 years old with acute or convalescent COVID-19. Source material: peripheral blood. The CDR3 protein is CASSNGLAGVSDTQYF. Written as DNA, the CDR3 is TGTGCCAGCAGCAACGGACTAGCGGGGGTGTCAGATACGCAGTATTTT. The variable domain in full, with the rest retrieved from reference TRBV7-3 and TRBJ2-3, is GAGVSQTPSNKVTEKGKYVELRCDPISGHTALYWYRQSLGQGPEFLIYFQGTGAADDSGLPNDRFFAVRPEGSVSTLKIQRTERGDSAVYLCASSNGLAGVSDTQYFGPGTRLTVL.